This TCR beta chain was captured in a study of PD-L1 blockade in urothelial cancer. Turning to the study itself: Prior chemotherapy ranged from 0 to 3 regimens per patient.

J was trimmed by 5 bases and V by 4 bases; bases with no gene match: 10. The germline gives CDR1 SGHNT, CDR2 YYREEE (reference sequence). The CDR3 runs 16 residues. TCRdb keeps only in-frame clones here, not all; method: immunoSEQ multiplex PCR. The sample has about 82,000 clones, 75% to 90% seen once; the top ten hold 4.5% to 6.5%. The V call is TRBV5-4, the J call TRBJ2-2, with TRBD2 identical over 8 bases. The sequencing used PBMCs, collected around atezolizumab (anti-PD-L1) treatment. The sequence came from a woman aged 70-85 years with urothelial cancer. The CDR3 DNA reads TGTGCCAGCAGCCACTGGACTAGCCTATGGACCGGGGAGCTGTTTTTT. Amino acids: CASSHWTSLWTGELFF.